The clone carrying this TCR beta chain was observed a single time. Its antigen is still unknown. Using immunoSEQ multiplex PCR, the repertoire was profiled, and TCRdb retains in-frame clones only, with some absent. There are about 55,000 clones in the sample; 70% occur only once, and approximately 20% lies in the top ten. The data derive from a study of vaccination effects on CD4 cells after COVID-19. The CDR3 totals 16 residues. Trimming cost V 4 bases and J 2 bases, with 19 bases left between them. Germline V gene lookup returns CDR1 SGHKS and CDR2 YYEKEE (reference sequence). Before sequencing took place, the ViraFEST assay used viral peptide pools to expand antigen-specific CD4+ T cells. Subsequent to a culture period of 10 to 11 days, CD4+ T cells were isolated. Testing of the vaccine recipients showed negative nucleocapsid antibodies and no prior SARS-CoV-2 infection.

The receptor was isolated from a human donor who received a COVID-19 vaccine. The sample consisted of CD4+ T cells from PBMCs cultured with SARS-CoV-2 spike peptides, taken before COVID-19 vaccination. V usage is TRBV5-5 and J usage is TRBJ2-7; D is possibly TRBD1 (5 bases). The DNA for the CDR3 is TGTGCCAGCAGCCCAGCCGACGGACGGACACCCTACGAGCAGTACTTC. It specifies CASSPADGRTPYEQYF.